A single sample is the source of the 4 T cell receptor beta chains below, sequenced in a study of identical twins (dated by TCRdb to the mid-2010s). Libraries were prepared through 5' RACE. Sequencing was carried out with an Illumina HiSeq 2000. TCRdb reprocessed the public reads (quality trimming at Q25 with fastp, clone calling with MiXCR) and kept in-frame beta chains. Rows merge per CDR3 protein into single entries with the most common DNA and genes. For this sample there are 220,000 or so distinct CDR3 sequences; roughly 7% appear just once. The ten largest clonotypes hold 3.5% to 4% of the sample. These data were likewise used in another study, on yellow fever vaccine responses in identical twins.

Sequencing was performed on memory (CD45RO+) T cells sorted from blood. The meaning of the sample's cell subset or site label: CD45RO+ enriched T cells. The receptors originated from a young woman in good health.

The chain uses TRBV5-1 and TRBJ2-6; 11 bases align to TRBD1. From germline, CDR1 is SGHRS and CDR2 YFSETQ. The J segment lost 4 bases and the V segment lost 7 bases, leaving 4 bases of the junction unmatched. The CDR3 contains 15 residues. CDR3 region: CASGQGASGANVLTF. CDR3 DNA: TGCGCCAGCGGACAGGGGGCCTCCGGGGCCAACGTCCTGACTTTC.

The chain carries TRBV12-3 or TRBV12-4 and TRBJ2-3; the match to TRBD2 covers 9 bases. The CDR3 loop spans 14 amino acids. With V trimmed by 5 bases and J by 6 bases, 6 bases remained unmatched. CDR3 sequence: CASSPGTSFDTQYF. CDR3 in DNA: TGTGCCAGCAGTCCAGGGACTAGCTTCGATACGCAGTATTTT.

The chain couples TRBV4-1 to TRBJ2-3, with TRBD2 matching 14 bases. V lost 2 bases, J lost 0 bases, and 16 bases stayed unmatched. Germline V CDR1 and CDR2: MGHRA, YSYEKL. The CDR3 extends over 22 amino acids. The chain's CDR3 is CASSQPRLAGGRGLTSTDTQYF. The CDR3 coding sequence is TGCGCCAGCAGCCAACCTAGACTAGCGGGGGGGCGGGGCCTAACTAGCACAGATACGCAGTATTTT.

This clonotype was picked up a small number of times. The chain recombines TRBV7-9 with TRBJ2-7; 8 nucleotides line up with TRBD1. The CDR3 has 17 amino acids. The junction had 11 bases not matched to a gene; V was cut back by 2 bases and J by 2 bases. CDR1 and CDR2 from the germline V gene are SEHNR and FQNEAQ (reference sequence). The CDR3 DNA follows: TGTGCCAGCAGCTTAAACAGGGGGATCCTTGTAACCTACGAGCAGTACTTC. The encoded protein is CASSLNRGILVTYEQYF.